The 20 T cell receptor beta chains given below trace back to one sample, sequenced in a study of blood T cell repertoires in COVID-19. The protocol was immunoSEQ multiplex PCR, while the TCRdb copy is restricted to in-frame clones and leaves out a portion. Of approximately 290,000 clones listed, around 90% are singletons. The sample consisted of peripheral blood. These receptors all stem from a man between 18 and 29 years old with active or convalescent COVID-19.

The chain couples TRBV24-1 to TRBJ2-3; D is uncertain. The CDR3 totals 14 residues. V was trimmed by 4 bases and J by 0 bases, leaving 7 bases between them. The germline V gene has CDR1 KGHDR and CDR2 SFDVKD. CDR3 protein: CATSDIQSTDTQYF. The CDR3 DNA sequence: TGTGCCACCAGTGACATACAAAGCACAGATACGCAGTATTTT.

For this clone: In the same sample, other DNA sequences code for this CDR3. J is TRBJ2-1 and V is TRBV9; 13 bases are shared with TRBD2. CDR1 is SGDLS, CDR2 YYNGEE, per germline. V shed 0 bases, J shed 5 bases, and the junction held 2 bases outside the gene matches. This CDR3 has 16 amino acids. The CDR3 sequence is CASSVGGLAGNNEQFF. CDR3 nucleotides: TGTGCCAGCAGCGTAGGGGGACTAGCGGGAAACAATGAGCAGTTCTTC.

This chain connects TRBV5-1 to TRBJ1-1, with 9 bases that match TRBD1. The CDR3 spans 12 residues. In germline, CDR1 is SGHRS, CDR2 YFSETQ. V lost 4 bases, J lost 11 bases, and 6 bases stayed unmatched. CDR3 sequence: CASSTDRGNAFF. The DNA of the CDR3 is TGCGCCAGCAGCACAGACAGGGGGAACGCTTTCTTT.

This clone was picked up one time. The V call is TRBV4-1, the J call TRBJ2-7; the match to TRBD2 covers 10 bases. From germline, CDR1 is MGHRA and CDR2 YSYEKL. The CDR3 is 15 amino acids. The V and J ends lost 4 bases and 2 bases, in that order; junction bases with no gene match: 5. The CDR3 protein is CASSRPLAGTYEQYF. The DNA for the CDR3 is TGCGCCAGCAGCCGACCACTAGCGGGGACCTACGAGCAGTACTTC.

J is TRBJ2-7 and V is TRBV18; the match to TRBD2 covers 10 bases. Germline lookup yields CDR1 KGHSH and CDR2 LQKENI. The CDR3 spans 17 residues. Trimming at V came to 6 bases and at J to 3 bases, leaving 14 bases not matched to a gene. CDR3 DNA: TGTGCCAGCTCCCGCATTCCCAATCTAGCGGGAGACTACGAGCAGTACTTC. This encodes CASSRIPNLAGDYEQYF. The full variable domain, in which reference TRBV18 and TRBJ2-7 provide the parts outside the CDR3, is NAGVMQNPRHLVRRRGQEARLRCSPMKGHSHVYWYRQLPEEGLKFMVYLQKENIIDESGMPKERFSAEFPKEGPSILRIQQVVRGDSAAYFCASSRIPNLAGDYEQYFGPGTRLTVT.

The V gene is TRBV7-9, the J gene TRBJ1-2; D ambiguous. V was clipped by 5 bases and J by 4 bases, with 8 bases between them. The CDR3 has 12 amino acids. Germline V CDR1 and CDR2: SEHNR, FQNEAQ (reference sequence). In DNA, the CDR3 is TGTGCCAGCAGCCCGTCGTCCTATGGCTACACCTTC. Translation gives CASSPSSYGYTF. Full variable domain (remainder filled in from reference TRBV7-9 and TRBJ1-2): DTGVSQNPRHKITKRGQNVTFRCDPISEHNRLYWYRQTLGQGPEFLTYFQNEAQLEKSRLLSDRFSAERPKGSFSTLEIQRTEQGDSAMYLCASSPSSYGYTFGSGTRLTVV.

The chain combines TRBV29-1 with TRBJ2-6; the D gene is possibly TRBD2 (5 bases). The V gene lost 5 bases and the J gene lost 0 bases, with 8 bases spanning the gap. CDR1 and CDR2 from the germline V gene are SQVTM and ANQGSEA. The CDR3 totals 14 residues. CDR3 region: CSVRRLSGANVLTF. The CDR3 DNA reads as TGCAGCGTTCGGAGGCTCTCTGGGGCCAACGTCCTGACTTTC.

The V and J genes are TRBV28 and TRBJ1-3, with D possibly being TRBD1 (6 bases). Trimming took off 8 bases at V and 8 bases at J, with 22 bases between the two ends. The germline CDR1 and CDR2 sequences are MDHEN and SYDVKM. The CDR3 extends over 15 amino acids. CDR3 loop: CASSNQGPQRDTIYF. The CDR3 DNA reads TGTGCCAGCTCTAATCAGGGGCCCCAACGAGACACCATATATTTT.

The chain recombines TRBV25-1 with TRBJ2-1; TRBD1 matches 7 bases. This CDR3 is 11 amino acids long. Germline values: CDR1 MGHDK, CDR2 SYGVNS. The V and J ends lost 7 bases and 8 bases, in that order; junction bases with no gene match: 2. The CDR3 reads CASNRGHEQFF. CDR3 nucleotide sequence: TGTGCCAGCAACAGGGGTCATGAGCAGTTCTTC.

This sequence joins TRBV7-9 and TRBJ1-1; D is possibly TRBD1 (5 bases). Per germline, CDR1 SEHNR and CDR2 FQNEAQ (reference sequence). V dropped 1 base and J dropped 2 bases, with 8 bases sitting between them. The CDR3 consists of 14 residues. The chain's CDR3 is CASSLGGANTEAFF. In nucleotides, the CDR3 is TGTGCCAGCAGCTTAGGCGGGGCAAACACTGAAGCTTTCTTT.

CDR3 sequence (DNA): TGTGCCAGCAGCTTGTCGTCAGGGTACGACTATGGCTACACCTTC. Protein sequence: CASSLSSGYDYGYTF. The chain links TRBV5-4 to TRBJ1-2, with D possibly TRBD1 on 5 matching bases. V lost 1 base, J lost 3 bases, and 13 bases lay in between. The CDR3 is made up of 15 amino acids. Germline assignment: CDR1 SGHNT and CDR2 YYREEE (reference sequence).

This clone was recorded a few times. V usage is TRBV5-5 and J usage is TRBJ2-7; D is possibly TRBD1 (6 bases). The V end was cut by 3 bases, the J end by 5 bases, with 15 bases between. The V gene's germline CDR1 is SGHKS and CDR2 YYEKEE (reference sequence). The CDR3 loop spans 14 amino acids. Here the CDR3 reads CASSSKQGWDEQYF. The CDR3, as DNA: TGTGCCAGCAGCTCGAAACAGGGCTGGGACGAGCAGTACTTC.

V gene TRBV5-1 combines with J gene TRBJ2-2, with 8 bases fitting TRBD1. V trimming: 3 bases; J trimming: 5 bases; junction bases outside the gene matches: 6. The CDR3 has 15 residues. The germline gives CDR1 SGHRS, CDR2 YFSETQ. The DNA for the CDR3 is TGCGCCAGCAGCTACCGGGACAGGCGGACCGGGGAGCTGTTTTTT. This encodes CASSYRDRRTGELFF.

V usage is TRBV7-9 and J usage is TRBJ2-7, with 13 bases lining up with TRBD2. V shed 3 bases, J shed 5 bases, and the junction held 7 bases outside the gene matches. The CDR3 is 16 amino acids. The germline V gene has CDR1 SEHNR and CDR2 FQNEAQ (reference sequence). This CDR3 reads CASSLRTSGSLNEQYF. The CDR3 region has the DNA TGTGCCAGCAGCTTGAGGACTAGCGGGAGTTTGAACGAGCAGTACTTC.

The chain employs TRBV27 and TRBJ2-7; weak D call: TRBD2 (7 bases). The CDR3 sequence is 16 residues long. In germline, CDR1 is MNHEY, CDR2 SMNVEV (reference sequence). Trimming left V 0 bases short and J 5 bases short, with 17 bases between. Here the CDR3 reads CASSLSLRGGTNEQYF. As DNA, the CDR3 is TGTGCCAGCAGTTTATCGCTTAGGGGGGGGACTAACGAGCAGTACTTC.

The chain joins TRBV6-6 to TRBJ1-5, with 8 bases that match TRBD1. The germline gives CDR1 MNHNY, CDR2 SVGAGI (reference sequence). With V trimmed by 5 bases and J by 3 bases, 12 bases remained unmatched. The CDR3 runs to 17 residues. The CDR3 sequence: CASSPGKRTGFNQPQHF. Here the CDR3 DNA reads TGTGCCAGCAGTCCCGGTAAAAGGACAGGGTTCAATCAGCCCCAGCATTTT.

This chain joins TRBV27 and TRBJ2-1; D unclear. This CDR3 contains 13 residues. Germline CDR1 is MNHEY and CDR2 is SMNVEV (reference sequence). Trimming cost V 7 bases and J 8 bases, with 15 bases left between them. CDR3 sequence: CASTFQVGYEQFF. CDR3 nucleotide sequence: TGTGCCAGCACCTTTCAAGTGGGCTATGAGCAGTTCTTC.

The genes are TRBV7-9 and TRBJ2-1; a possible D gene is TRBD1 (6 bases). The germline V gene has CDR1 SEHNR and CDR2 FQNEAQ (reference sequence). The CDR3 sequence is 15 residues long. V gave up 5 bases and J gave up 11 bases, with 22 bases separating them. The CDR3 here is CASSHPGQSGIKQFF. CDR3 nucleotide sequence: TGTGCCAGCAGCCATCCGGGACAATCTGGGATAAAGCAGTTCTTC.

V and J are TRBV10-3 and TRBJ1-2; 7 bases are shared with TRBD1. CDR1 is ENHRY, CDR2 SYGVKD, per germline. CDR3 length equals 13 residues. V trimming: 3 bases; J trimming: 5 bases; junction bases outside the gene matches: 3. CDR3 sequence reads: CAISEGTDYGYTF. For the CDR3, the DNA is TGTGCCATCAGTGAAGGGACAGATTATGGCTACACCTTC.

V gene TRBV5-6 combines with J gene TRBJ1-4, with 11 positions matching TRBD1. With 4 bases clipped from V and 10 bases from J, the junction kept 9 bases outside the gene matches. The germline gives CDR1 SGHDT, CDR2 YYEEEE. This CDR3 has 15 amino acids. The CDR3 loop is CASSLRTGGGGKLFF. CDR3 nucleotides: TGTGCCAGCAGCCTACGGACAGGGGGCGGCGGAAAACTGTTTTTT.